These 27 T cell receptor beta chains originate from one sample sequenced in a study of T cell clonotyping in hematopoietic cell transplantation. The protocol was immunoSEQ multiplex PCR, while the TCRdb copy is restricted to in-frame clones and leaves out a portion. In the table there are about 9,000 clones, about 90% of which are singletons. Time point of the sample: recipient sample about 28 days before transplant, after cytoreduction. Sequencing was performed on peripheral blood mononuclear cells, taken before stem cell transplant. These receptors were obtained from a woman aged 55-69 years with acute myeloid leukemia. Some clones in this sample may be carry-over from other donors' samples.

The V and J genes are TRBV7-3 and TRBJ2-3, with D maybe TRBD2 (5 bases). The V and J ends lost 5 bases and 0 bases respectively, with 9 bases between them. Germline values: CDR1 SGHTA, CDR2 FQGTGA. This CDR3 region has 14 residues. Written as DNA, the CDR3 is TGTGCCAGCAGCCTACGGACTAGCACAGATACGCAGTATTTT. Translated: CASSLRTSTDTQYF.

This rearrangement joins TRBV9 to TRBJ2-3, with D unclear. Trimming stripped 0 bases from V and 0 bases from J, with 11 bases between. The CDR3 loop spans 16 amino acids. Germline V gene lookup returns CDR1 SGDLS and CDR2 YYNGEE. As DNA, the CDR3 is TGTGCCAGCAGCGTAGGCCCAGGTACTAGCACAGATACGCAGTATTTT. The encoded protein is CASSVGPGTSTDTQYF. Full variable domain (rest looked up from reference TRBV9 and TRBJ2-3): DSGVTQTPKHLITATGQRVTLRCSPRSGDLSVYWYQQSLDQGLQFLIQYYNGEERAKGNILERFSAQQFPDLHSELNLSSLELGDSALYFCASSVGPGTSTDTQYFGPGTRLTVL.

This clone was seen a few times. J is TRBJ2-3 and V is TRBV4-3; weak D call: TRBD2 (7 bases). With 5 bases removed from V and 3 bases from J, the gap between germline ends came to 21 bases. The CDR3 extends over 17 amino acids. Germline V gene sequence: CDR1 LGHNA, CDR2 YSLEER. The CDR3 loop is CASSKTTGGDRTDTQYF. CDR3 DNA: TGCGCCAGCAGCAAGACGACGGGGGGCGATCGGACAGATACGCAGTATTTT.

V gene TRBV7-3 combines with J gene TRBJ2-1; D is possibly TRBD1 (6 bases). Germline V gene data show CDR1 as SGHTA and CDR2 as FQGTGA. The CDR3 spans 14 residues. Trimming pared 4 bases from V and 7 bases from J, leaving 14 bases between. The CDR3 reads CASSSGANGNEQFF. The CDR3 DNA reads as TGTGCCAGCAGCTCAGGGGCCAATGGAAATGAGCAGTTCTTC. The variable domain in full, with the rest retrieved from reference TRBV7-3 and TRBJ2-1, is GAGVSQTPSNKVTEKGKYVELRCDPISGHTALYWYRQSLGQGPEFLIYFQGTGAADDSGLPNDRFFAVRPEGSVSTLKIQRTERGDSAVYLCASSSGANGNEQFFGPGTRLTVL.

The V call is TRBV7-6, the J call TRBJ2-1; D is unclear. This CDR3 has 11 amino acids. V was pared by 1 base and J by 9 bases, with 4 bases between. CDR1 SGHVS and CDR2 FNYEAQ come from the germline V gene. CDR3 residues: CASSLEFEQFF. CDR3 sequence (DNA): TGTGCCAGCAGCTTAGAATTTGAGCAGTTCTTC.

The rearrangement joins TRBV25-1 to TRBJ2-7, with TRBD1 matching 7 bases. This CDR3 region has 12 residues. CDR1 is MGHDK and CDR2 is SYGVNS in the germline V gene. V trimming: 7 bases; J trimming: 5 bases; junction bases outside the gene matches: 5. The CDR3 coding sequence is TGTGCCAGCAACAGGGGAACGGACGAGCAGTACTTC. Its translation: CASNRGTDEQYF.

The chain recombines TRBV6-4 with TRBJ1-1, with TRBD1 as a possible D gene (5 bases). The CDR3 runs to 15 residues. Per germline, CDR1 MRHNA and CDR2 SNTAGT. Trimming cost V 4 bases and J 2 bases, with 14 bases left between them. Here the CDR3 reads CASSAGWGGNTEAFF. CDR3 nucleotides: TGTGCCAGCAGTGCCGGGTGGGGGGGAAACACTGAAGCTTTCTTT.

The chain couples TRBV19 to TRBJ2-7; D uncertain. Germline V gives CDR1 LNHDA, CDR2 SQIVND (reference sequence). V gave up 3 bases and J gave up 4 bases, with 10 bases separating them. The CDR3 covers 13 residues. This chain's CDR3 is CASSINWGYEQYF. For the CDR3, the DNA is TGTGCCAGTAGTATCAACTGGGGATACGAGCAGTACTTC.

The chain employs TRBV7-2 and TRBJ1-2; D possibly corresponds to TRBD1 (5 bases). In germline, CDR1 is SGHTA, CDR2 FQGNSA. Between the trimmed V and J ends, which lost 5 bases and 7 bases, there was a span of 20 bases. This CDR3 spans 15 amino acids. Written as DNA, the CDR3 is TGTGCCAGCAGCGCCCACCTCGGGGACGGTCTTGGCTACACCTTC. Residues: CASSAHLGDGLGYTF. Supplemented by reference TRBV7-2 and TRBJ1-2, the full variable domain reads GAGVSQSPSNKVTEKGKDVELRCDPISGHTALYWYRQSLGQGLEFLIYFQGNSAPDKSGLPSDRFSAERTGGSVSTLTIQRTQQEDSAVYLCASSAHLGDGLGYTFGSGTRLTVV.

In this sample, this clone turned up once. The chain couples TRBV5-1 to TRBJ2-7; no reliable D call. Germline loops: CDR1 SGHRS, CDR2 YFSETQ. Trimming pared 0 bases from V and 2 bases from J, leaving 9 bases between. The CDR3 sequence is 14 residues long. The CDR3 nucleotides are TGCGCCAGCAGCTTGGTGCCCGGAGCCTACGAGCAGTACGTC. Translation gives CASSLVPGAYEQYV.

The gene calls are TRBV12-5 and TRBJ2-5; tentative D call: TRBD1 (5 bases). Germline CDR1 and CDR2: LGHNT and FRNRAP. The V end was cut by 1 base, the J end by 0 bases, with 9 bases between. The CDR3 extends over 15 amino acids. The CDR3 DNA sequence: TGTGCTAGTGGTTTGGGCAGGGATTACCAAGAGACCCAGTACTTC. This translates into CASGLGRDYQETQYF.

V gene TRBV29-1 combines with J gene TRBJ1-2, with TRBD1 matching 11 bases. The CDR3 totals 15 residues. Germline loops: CDR1 SQVTM, CDR2 ANQGSEA. The junction had 10 bases not matched to a gene; V was cut back by 6 bases and J by 4 bases. CDR3 sequence: CSVSESGQGVYGYTF. In DNA form, the CDR3 reads TGCAGCGTCAGTGAGTCGGGACAGGGGGTCTATGGCTACACCTTC.

This chain connects TRBV5-1 to TRBJ2-3; 8 positions match TRBD2. Germline trimming cut 9 bases from V and 0 bases from J; bases unmatched to any gene: 12. Per germline, CDR1 SGHRS and CDR2 YFSETQ. The CDR3 covers 16 residues. The CDR3 DNA reads as TGCGCCACCGCCCTCCGCCGGGGGGGTAGCACAGATACGCAGTATTTT. Residues: CATALRRGGSTDTQYF.

The chain is built from TRBV2 and TRBJ2-1; 7 bases align to TRBD2. This CDR3 is built from 17 residues. Unmatched junction bases numbered 11, after V lost 6 bases and J lost 0 bases. Germline CDR1 and CDR2: SNHLY and FYNNEI. The CDR3 DNA is TGTGCCAGCAGGGGACCGTCTAGCGGCCTCTCCTACAATGAGCAGTTCTTC. It translates to CASRGPSSGLSYNEQFF. Full variable domain (remainder filled in from reference TRBV2 and TRBJ2-1): EPEVTQTPSHQVTQMGQEVILRCVPISNHLYFYWYRQILGQKVEFLVSFYNNEISEKSEIFDDQFSVERPDGSNFTLKIRSTKLEDSAMYFCASRGPSSGLSYNEQFFGPGTRLTVL.

The V and J genes are TRBV5-5 and TRBJ2-3; D is unclear. This CDR3 has 16 amino acids. Germline values: CDR1 SGHKS, CDR2 YYEKEE (reference sequence). Trimming cost V 3 bases and J 4 bases, with 18 bases left between them. The CDR3 DNA reads TGTGCCAGCAGCTCCCGACCAAGTCCCGCGTCAGATACGCAGTATTTT. It codes for CASSSRPSPASDTQYF.

This clone has just one count. The chain carries TRBV5-1 and TRBJ1-6; the D gene is possibly TRBD1 (5 bases). Germline assignment: CDR1 SGHRS and CDR2 YFSETQ. V was trimmed by 0 bases and J by 10 bases, leaving 14 bases between them. The CDR3 length is 15 residues. DNA of the CDR3: TGCGCCAGCAGCTTGGCCGGGGGGGTAGGGTCACCCCTCCACTTT. This gives the protein CASSLAGGVGSPLHF.

The chain recombines TRBV9 with TRBJ2-3; 9 positions agree with TRBD2. This CDR3 contains 15 residues. V dropped 2 bases and J dropped 5; count of bases not matched to a gene: 6. Per the germline V gene, CDR1 is SGDLS and CDR2 is YYNGEE. Here the CDR3 reads CASSVSGSSLDTQYF. The CDR3 DNA reads TGTGCCAGCAGCGTTAGCGGGAGTTCATTAGATACGCAGTATTTT.

The V gene is TRBV7-9, the J gene TRBJ2-5; 8 positions match TRBD2. CDR1 and CDR2 (germline): SEHNR, FQNEAQ (reference sequence). CDR3 length equals 15 residues. J gave up 5 bases and V 3 bases, and 8 bases lay outside the gene matches. The CDR3 region has the DNA TGTGCCAGCAGCTTTACGGCGGGAGGCCGGGAGACCCAGTACTTC. It codes for CASSFTAGGRETQYF.

This clone was counted between two and nine times. This chain joins TRBV27 and TRBJ2-2, with 7 bases that match TRBD1. The CDR3 is made up of 16 amino acids. In germline, CDR1 is MNHEY, CDR2 SMNVEV (reference sequence). The V segment lost 6 bases and the J segment 0 bases; nucleotides outside the gene matches: 7. Here the CDR3 DNA reads TGTGCCAGCAGACACCTACAGGGGTCGAACACCGGGGAGCTGTTTTTT. Translating it yields CASRHLQGSNTGELFF.

This chain connects TRBV29-1 to TRBJ2-3; D unclear. CDR1 is SQVTM and CDR2 is ANQGSEA in the germline V gene. V was trimmed by 0 bases and J by 2 bases, leaving 6 bases between them. CDR3 size: 13 residues. CDR3 residues: CSVEDRSTDTQYF. The CDR3 bases are TGCAGCGTTGAAGACCGATCCACAGATACGCAGTATTTT.

The chain couples TRBV27 to TRBJ1-2; D is undetermined. Trimming stripped 3 bases from V and 4 bases from J, with 6 bases between. This CDR3 has 12 residues. Germline values: CDR1 MNHEY, CDR2 SMNVEV (reference sequence). CDR3 in amino acids: CASSFDTYGYTF. The CDR3 DNA follows: TGTGCCAGCAGTTTCGACACCTATGGCTACACCTTC.

The V and J genes are TRBV11-3 and TRBJ1-2; D is undetermined. The CDR3 is made up of 13 amino acids. The germline CDR1 and CDR2 sequences are SGHNT and YENEEA. V was cut by 5 bases and J by 4 bases, with 11 bases left in between. CDR3 DNA sequence: TGTGCCAGCAGCCCCAACCCCAGCTATGGCTACACCTTC. The encoded protein is CASSPNPSYGYTF.

V and J are TRBV6-6 and TRBJ1-5; TRBD1 might be the D (6 bases). The length of the CDR3 is 16 residues. Trimming left V 0 bases short and J 5 bases short, with 14 bases between. Per germline, CDR1 MNHNY and CDR2 SVGAGI (reference sequence). CDR3 amino acids: CASSYSNTGIDQPQHF. The CDR3 region has the DNA TGTGCCAGCAGTTACTCGAACACAGGGATAGATCAGCCCCAGCATTTT.

This chain joins TRBV11-2 and TRBJ1-5; 8 bases align to TRBD1. The CDR3 is made up of 16 amino acids. Germline values: CDR1 SGHAT, CDR2 FQNNGV. Losses at the gene ends were 1 base for V and 2 bases for J; bases not matched to a gene: 4. Here the CDR3 DNA reads TGTGCCAGCAGCTTAGGGGCGGACAGGGGCAATCAGCCCCAGCATTTT. Its protein is CASSLGADRGNQPQHF.

The chain is built from TRBV11-2 and TRBJ1-1; D gene ambiguous. Per the germline V gene, CDR1 is SGHAT and CDR2 is FQNNGV. The CDR3 is 16 amino acids. V was clipped by 0 bases and J by 1 base, with 12 bases between them. The CDR3 sequence is CASSLDLARANTEAFF. In nucleotides, the CDR3 is TGTGCCAGCAGCTTAGATCTCGCACGCGCGAACACTGAAGCTTTCTTT.

The chain carries TRBV6-5 and TRBJ1-2; 10 bases fit TRBD1. V was pared by 7 bases and J by 8 bases, with 7 bases of the junction left unmatched. CDR1 and CDR2 (germline): MNHEY, SVGAGI. The CDR3 is 13 residues long. The CDR3 reads CASTTGTGAGYTF. As DNA, the CDR3 is TGTGCCAGCACGACCGGGACAGGGGCAGGCTACACCTTC.

CDR3 loop: CASTSQVGGDLYFRGYTF. DNA of the CDR3: TGTGCCAGCACCTCACAGGTGGGGGGGGACCTCTATTTTCGTGGCTACACCTTC. The V call is TRBV28, the J call TRBJ1-2; a possible D gene is TRBD1 (5 bases). Per germline, CDR1 MDHEN and CDR2 SYDVKM. Trimming removed 7 bases from V and 7 bases from J, with 31 bases in between. This CDR3 contains 18 residues.